This T cell receptor beta chain was obtained from a study of blood T cells in healthy people across ages. The sample holds a few counts of this clonotype. Its target is unknown. General study results and limits: Possibly confounding the expanded clonotype changes was the fact that donor CMV status was unknown.

Extractions gave at least 5 micrograms of total RNA per sample. PCR was performed a second time for about 7 to 12 cycles using a sample-barcoded 5' primer and a J-beta primer mix. A template-switch adaptor containing 12 random nucleotides labeled each cDNA molecule. TCRdb fed the 5' RACE reads into MiXCR, producing one record per CDR3 protein. The repertoire includes about 1.6 million distinct CDR3 sequences, 34% of them detected once, and around 10% sits in the top ten. The sample taken for sequencing was blood. The receptor comes from a woman in her twenties or thirties in good health.

CDR3 nucleotide sequence: TGTGCCAGCAGCTCCGAACTACTAGCGGGGGGTCCTCAAGAGACCCAGTACTTC. Translating it yields CASSSELLAGGPQETQYF. The rearrangement links TRBV5-6 to TRBJ2-5; the match to TRBD2 covers 12 bases. V shed 3 bases and J 2 bases; nucleotides not matched to a gene: 11. The CDR3 has 18 amino acids. Per the germline V gene, CDR1 is SGHDT and CDR2 is YYEEEE.